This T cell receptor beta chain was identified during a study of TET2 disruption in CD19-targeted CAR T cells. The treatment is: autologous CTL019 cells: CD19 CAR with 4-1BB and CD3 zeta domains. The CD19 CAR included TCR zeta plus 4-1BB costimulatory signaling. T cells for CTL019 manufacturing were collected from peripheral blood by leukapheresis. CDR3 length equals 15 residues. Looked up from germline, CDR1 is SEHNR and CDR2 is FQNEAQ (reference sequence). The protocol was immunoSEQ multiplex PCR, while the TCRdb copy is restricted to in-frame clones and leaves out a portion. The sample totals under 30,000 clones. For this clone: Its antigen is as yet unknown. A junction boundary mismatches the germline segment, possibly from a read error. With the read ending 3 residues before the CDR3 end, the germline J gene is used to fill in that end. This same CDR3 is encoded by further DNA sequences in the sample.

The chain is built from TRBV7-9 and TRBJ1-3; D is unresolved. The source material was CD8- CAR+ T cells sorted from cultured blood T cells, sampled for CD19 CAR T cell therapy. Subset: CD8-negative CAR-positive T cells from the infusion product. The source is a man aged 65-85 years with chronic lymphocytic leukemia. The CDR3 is CASSPMEGPGNTIYF. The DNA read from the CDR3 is TGTGCCAGCAGCCCGATGGAGGGCCCTGGAAACACT. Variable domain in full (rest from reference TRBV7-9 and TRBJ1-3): DTGVSQNPRHKITKRGQNVTFRCDPISEHNRLYWYRQTLGQGPEFLTYFQNEAQLEKSRLLSDRFSAERPKGSFSTLEIQRTEQGDSAMYLCASSPMEGPGNTIYFGEGSWLTVV.